Below, 15 T cell receptor beta chains from the same sample are listed, as sequenced in a study of shared clonotypes between healthy human individuals. Using immunoSEQ multiplex PCR, the repertoire was profiled, and TCRdb retains in-frame clones only, with some absent. Of about 380,000 clones listed, 96% are singletons. The material sequenced was memory CD8+ T cells sorted from blood. Noted subset: CD45RO+ cells pooled with CCR7-negative TemRA cells. All receptors come from a man under 40 in good health.

The V gene is TRBV19, the J gene TRBJ1-1; weak D call: TRBD1 (6 bases). CDR1 and CDR2 (germline): LNHDA, SQIVND (reference sequence). With 9 bases removed from V and 5 bases from J, the gap between germline ends came to 22 bases. CDR3 length: 15 amino acids. CDR3 region: CASNSAGGSRTEAFF. The CDR3 DNA reads as TGTGCCAGCAATTCTGCGGGGGGCAGTAGGACTGAAGCTTTCTTT.

The genes are TRBV27 and TRBJ1-2; 7 nucleotides match TRBD1. V was pared by 2 bases and J by 4 bases, with 4 bases of the junction left unmatched. The CDR3 consists of 14 residues. Germline CDR1 MNHEY, CDR2 SMNVEV (reference sequence). For the CDR3, the DNA is TGTGCCAGCAGTTTAACGGGACAGCGCTATGGCTACACCTTC. Protein product: CASSLTGQRYGYTF.

V usage is TRBV7-9 and J usage is TRBJ1-3; D gene ambiguous. CDR3 length: 14 amino acids. Germline V lookup: CDR1 SEHNR, CDR2 FQNEAQ (reference sequence). V was cut by 3 bases and J by 0 bases, with 6 bases left in between. The DNA of the CDR3 is TGTGCCAGCAGCTTTTGGCCCTCTGGAAACACCATATATTTT. Translation: CASSFWPSGNTIYF.

The J gene is TRBJ2-7, the V gene TRBV4-2; 7 bases are a match to TRBD2. Germline loops: CDR1 LGHNA, CDR2 YNFKEQ. J was trimmed by 4 bases and V by 0 bases; bases with no gene match: 15. This CDR3 is built from 18 residues. CDR3 bases: TGTGCCAGCAGCCAAGAACTAGCGAGAGGGACGAAGTTTTACGAGCAGTACTTC. This codes for CASSQELARGTKFYEQYF.

This clone was seen a single time. V and J are TRBV18 and TRBJ2-2; the D gene could be TRBD1 or TRBD2 (5 bases each). Germline CDR1 is KGHSH and CDR2 is LQKENI. The V and J ends lost 3 bases and 6 bases respectively, with 8 bases between them. This CDR3 spans 13 amino acids. DNA of the CDR3: TGTGCCAGCTCACCGGGGGTGCCCGGGGAGCTGTTTTTT. Protein: CASSPGVPGELFF.

The V and J genes are TRBV28 and TRBJ2-7; 7 bases are shared with TRBD2. V trimming: 5 bases; J trimming: 0 bases; junction bases outside the gene matches: 13. Per the germline V gene, CDR1 is MDHEN and CDR2 is SYDVKM. There are 17 residues in the CDR3. The CDR3 nucleotides are TGTGCCAGCAGTCCCGGGACGTCTCTAGCGGTCTCCTACGAGCAGTACTTC. This sequence encodes CASSPGTSLAVSYEQYF.

The CDR3 region has the DNA TGTGCCAGCAGTTTATACGGGACAGGGGCTGATACGCAGTATTTT. Amino acid sequence: CASSLYGTGADTQYF. J is TRBJ2-3 and V is TRBV27, with 10 positions matching TRBD1. The CDR3 covers 15 residues. J was trimmed by 6 bases and V by 1 base; bases with no gene match: 4. Germline loops: CDR1 MNHEY, CDR2 SMNVEV (reference sequence).

The chain employs TRBV28 and TRBJ1-5; 7 nucleotides agree with TRBD1. Per germline, CDR1 MDHEN and CDR2 SYDVKM. The CDR3 runs to 14 residues. V lost 3 bases, J lost 7 bases, and 6 bases stayed unmatched. In nucleotides, the CDR3 is TGTGCCAGCAGTTTCCAGGACAGGAGACAGCCCCAGCATTTT. Translation: CASSFQDRRQPQHF.

The chain uses TRBV7-2 and TRBJ2-1; a weak D match, TRBD2 (5 bases). The CDR3 is 15 amino acids. Germline V lookup: CDR1 SGHTA, CDR2 FQGNSA. Trimming shortened V by 1 base and J by 4 bases, and 11 bases separated the two germline ends. CDR3 residues: CASSLGTGSYNEQFF. Here the CDR3 DNA reads TGTGCCAGCAGCTTAGGGACTGGGAGTTACAATGAGCAGTTCTTC.

This CDR3 reads CAIGRTSYEQYF. The CDR3 DNA follows: TGTGCCATAGGACGGACCTCCTACGAGCAGTACTTC. The gene calls are TRBV10-3 and TRBJ2-7; D ambiguous. Between the trimmed V and J ends, which lost 9 bases and 0 bases, there was a span of 9 bases. This CDR3 comprises 12 residues. The germline V gene has CDR1 ENHRY and CDR2 SYGVKD.

J is TRBJ2-7 and V is TRBV5-1; the D call may be TRBD1 or TRBD2 (6 bases each). Germline CDR1 and CDR2: SGHRS and YFSETQ. Trimming took off 0 bases at V and 6 bases at J, with 22 bases between the two ends. CDR3 length equals 17 residues. The CDR3 bases are TGCGCCAGCAGCTTGGACTCACAGGGACTCTTTTTCCGCGAGCAGTACTTC. It translates to CASSLDSQGLFFREQYF.

The CDR3 DNA reads as TGTGCCAGCGCTGGGACAGGTGATAATTCACCCCTCCACTTT. Protein sequence: CASAGTGDNSPLHF. The chain carries TRBV6-1 and TRBJ1-6, with 8 bases identical to TRBD1. The length of the CDR3 is 14 residues. Losses at the gene ends were 8 bases for V and 5 bases for J; bases not matched to a gene: 5. From germline, CDR1 is MNHNS and CDR2 SASEGT.

Concerning this clone itself: Additional DNA sequences in this sample encode the identical CDR3. V usage is TRBV19 and J usage is TRBJ1-1; a possible D gene is TRBD1 (5 bases). This CDR3 is 13 amino acids long. V was clipped by 1 base and J by 4 bases, with 7 bases between them. The germline V gene has CDR1 LNHDA and CDR2 SQIVND (reference sequence). The CDR3 spells CASSIAGGTEAFF. The CDR3 bases are TGTGCCAGTAGTATAGCCGGGGGCACTGAAGCTTTCTTT.

The gene calls are TRBV9 and TRBJ2-3; perhaps TRBD2 as D (5 bases). In germline, CDR1 is SGDLS, CDR2 YYNGEE. This CDR3 region has 14 residues. Trimming pared 4 bases from V and 6 bases from J, leaving 15 bases between. The CDR3 reads CASSLLRERDTQYF. The CDR3 bases are TGTGCCAGCAGCCTTTTGAGGGAGCGCGATACGCAGTATTTT.

This CDR3 is CASSRGHGGNTEAFF. CDR3 in DNA: TGTGCCAGCAGCAGGGGTCATGGTGGAAACACTGAAGCTTTCTTT. The gene calls are TRBV9 and TRBJ1-1; perhaps TRBD1 as D (5 bases). V shed 4 bases and J shed 2 bases, with 15 bases lying between them. CDR1 is SGDLS, CDR2 YYNGEE, per germline. This CDR3 comprises 15 residues.